The entry below gives a single T cell receptor (beta chain) sequence along with its context. The antigen is not known. Using immunoSEQ multiplex PCR, the repertoire was profiled, and TCRdb retains in-frame clones only, with some absent. The sample holds around 120,000 clones, about 90% seen once. The data are from a study of T cell responses to AZD1222 COVID-19 vaccine. Study-wide results and limits: The span of vaccine-associated CD4 TCRs extended across spike, with dominance at 160-218 and 743-854.

Germline CDR1 and CDR2: SGHAT and FQNNGV. The CDR3 has 18 amino acids. The V gene lost 1 base and the J gene lost 9 bases, with 25 bases spanning the gap. The origin of this receptor is an adult in good health. The V and J genes are TRBV11-2 and TRBJ1-3; no definite D call. This specimen was peripheral blood, taken on day 0 of AZD1222 vaccination. DNA for the CDR3: TGTGCCAGCAGCTTAGGAGCCTTGGAACCGATTTTACGAGGCACCATATATTTT. Its translation is CASSLGALEPILRGTIYF.